This T cell receptor (beta chain) was sequenced for a study of CD8 T cells in ankylosing spondylitis. This clonotype occurred many times. Losses at the gene ends were 6 bases for V and 7 bases for J; bases not matched to a gene: 5. CDR1 and CDR2 from the germline V gene are LGHDT and YNNKEL (reference sequence). This CDR3 spans 13 amino acids. TCRdb re-called the 5' RACE reads with MiXCR, one entry per CDR3 protein. Of some 140,000 distinct CDR3 sequences listed, about 8% are singletons. Specimen: synovial fluid, either unsorted or a sorted T cell fraction (not recorded which). The chain combines TRBV3-1 with TRBJ1-5; TRBD1 matches at 8 bases. The sequence was obtained from a male donor with ankylosing spondylitis. CDR3 region: CASSRTGNQPQHF. The CDR3 bases are TGTGCCAGCAGTCGGACAGGGAACCAGCCCCAGCATTTT.